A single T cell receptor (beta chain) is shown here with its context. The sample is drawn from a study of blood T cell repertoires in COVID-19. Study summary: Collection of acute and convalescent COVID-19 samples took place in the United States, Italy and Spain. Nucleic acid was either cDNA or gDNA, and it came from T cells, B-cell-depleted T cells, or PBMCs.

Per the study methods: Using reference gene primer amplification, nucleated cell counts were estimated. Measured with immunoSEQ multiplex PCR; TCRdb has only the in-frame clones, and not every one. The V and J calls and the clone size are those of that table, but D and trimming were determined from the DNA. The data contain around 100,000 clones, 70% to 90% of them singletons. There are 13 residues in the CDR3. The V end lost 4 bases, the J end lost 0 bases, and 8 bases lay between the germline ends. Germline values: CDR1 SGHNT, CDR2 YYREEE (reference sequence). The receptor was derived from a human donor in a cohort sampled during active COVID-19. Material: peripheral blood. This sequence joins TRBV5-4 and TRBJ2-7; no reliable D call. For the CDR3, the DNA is TGTGCCAGCAGCCTGGACGGCTCCTACGAGCAGTACTTC. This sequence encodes CASSLDGSYEQYF.